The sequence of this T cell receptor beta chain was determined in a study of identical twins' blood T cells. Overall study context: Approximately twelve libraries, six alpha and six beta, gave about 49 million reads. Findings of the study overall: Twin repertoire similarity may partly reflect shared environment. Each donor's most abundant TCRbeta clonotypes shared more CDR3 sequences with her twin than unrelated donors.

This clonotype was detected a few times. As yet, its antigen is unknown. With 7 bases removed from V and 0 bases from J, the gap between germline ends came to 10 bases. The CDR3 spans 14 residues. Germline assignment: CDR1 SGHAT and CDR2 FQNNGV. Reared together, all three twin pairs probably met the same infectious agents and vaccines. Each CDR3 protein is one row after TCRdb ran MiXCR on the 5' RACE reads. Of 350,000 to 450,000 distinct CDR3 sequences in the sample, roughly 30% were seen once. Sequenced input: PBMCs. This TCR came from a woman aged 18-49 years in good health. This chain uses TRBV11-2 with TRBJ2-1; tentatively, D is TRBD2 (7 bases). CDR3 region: CASIGGDSYNEQFF. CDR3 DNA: TGTGCCAGCATAGGGGGGGACTCCTACAATGAGCAGTTCTTC.